This passage covers 24 T cell receptor beta chains from one sample sequenced in a study of early T cells in non-severe SARS-CoV-2 infection. TCRdb redid the calling of the 5' RACE reads with MiXCR, one entry per CDR3 protein. This table holds over 50,000 distinct CDR3 sequences, 10% to 15% found once. Sequenced input: whole blood. The receptors were gathered from an adult who was a healthcare worker with PCR-confirmed SARS-CoV-2 infection or an uninfected control (not recorded which).

This rearrangement joins TRBV3-1 to TRBJ2-5; 8 bases agree with TRBD2. V dropped 2 bases and J dropped 4; count of bases not matched to a gene: 12. Germline CDR1 LGHDT, CDR2 YNNKEL (reference sequence). The CDR3 contains 17 residues. CDR3 in amino acids: CASSQTGVAGSGETQYF. The DNA for the CDR3 is TGTGCCAGCAGCCAAACCGGAGTAGCGGGATCGGGAGAGACCCAGTACTTC.

The gene calls are TRBV6-2 or TRBV6-3 and TRBJ1-1; D is unresolved. The CDR3 consists of 12 residues. CDR1 MNHEY and CDR2 SVGEGT come from the germline V gene. Trimming shortened V by 5 bases and J by 5 bases, and 9 bases separated the two germline ends. The CDR3: CASSNSGTEAFF. Written as DNA, the CDR3 is TGTGCCAGCAGTAACAGTGGGACTGAAGCTTTCTTT.

This clonotype was detected ten times or more. The V call is TRBV5-1, the J call TRBJ1-2; possibly TRBD1 for D (5 bases). V was clipped by 3 bases and J by 1 base, with 10 bases between them. Germline CDR1 is SGHRS and CDR2 is YFSETQ. The CDR3 runs 14 residues. The CDR3 loop is CASSSGVFNYGYTF. The CDR3 nucleotides read TGCGCCAGCAGCTCGGGGGTGTTTAACTATGGCTACACCTTC. Full variable domain (outside the CDR3, taken from reference TRBV5-1 and TRBJ1-2): KAGVTQTPRYLIKTRGQQVTLSCSPISGHRSVSWYQQTPGQGLQFLFEYFSETQRNKGNFPGRFSGRQFSNSRSEMNVSTLELGDSALYLCASSSGVFNYGYTFGSGTRLTVV.

The sample holds many counts of this clonotype. This chain links TRBV11-3 with TRBJ2-1; D gene uncertain. Looked up from germline, CDR1 is SGHNT and CDR2 is YENEEA. V was trimmed by 1 base and J by 0 bases, leaving 7 bases between them. This CDR3 comprises 15 residues. The CDR3 spells CASSLALGSYNEQFF. CDR3 DNA: TGTGCCAGCAGCTTAGCGTTGGGCTCCTACAATGAGCAGTTCTTC.

The genes are TRBV5-1 and TRBJ1-2; D is ambiguous. The CDR3 runs 14 residues. Germline CDR1 SGHRS, CDR2 YFSETQ. V shed 0 bases and J shed 7 bases, with 13 bases lying between them. CDR3 coding DNA: TGCGCCAGCAGCTTGGATCCGGGCTTGGGTGGCTACACCTTC. It encodes CASSLDPGLGGYTF.

As to this clonotype: The CDR3 ends on some other residue instead of the conserved phenylalanine or tryptophan, so this is likely a read error. V is TRBV9 and J is TRBJ2-7, with TRBD2 identical over 14 bases. The germline CDR1 and CDR2 sequences are SGDLS and YYNGEE. The CDR3 length is 15 residues. Germline trimming cut 4 bases from V and 4 bases from J; bases unmatched to any gene: 4. As DNA, the CDR3 is TGTGCCAGCAGCCCAGGACTAGCGGGAGGATACGAGCAGTACCTC. It is translated as CASSPGLAGGYEQYL.

The rearrangement links TRBV6-1 to TRBJ1-1, with 7 bases lining up with TRBD1. The CDR3 extends over 13 amino acids. The V gene's germline CDR1 is MNHNS and CDR2 SASEGT. After removal of 8 bases from V and 4 bases from J, the junction contained 7 bases not matched to a gene. CDR3 sequence: CASADDRATEAFF. CDR3 coding DNA: TGTGCCAGCGCGGACGACAGGGCCACTGAAGCTTTCTTT.

This clonotype was found many times. V usage is TRBV6-5 and J usage is TRBJ2-7, with TRBD2 matching over 9 bases. This CDR3 has 19 residues. The germline gives CDR1 MNHEY, CDR2 SVGAGI. The ends lost 0 bases at V and 0 bases at J; junction bases unmatched: 12. The CDR3 here is CASSYSRAQAGGSSYEQYF. CDR3 nucleotide sequence: TGTGCCAGCAGTTACTCGAGGGCCCAAGCGGGAGGATCCTCCTACGAGCAGTACTTC.

This clonotype was seen ten or more times. The CDR3 sequence is CASSEGFGLQETQYF. In DNA, the CDR3 is TGTGCCAGCAGTGAAGGTTTCGGCTTGCAAGAGACCCAGTACTTC. This chain links TRBV6-1 with TRBJ2-5; D remains unclear. Trimming pared 1 base from V and 2 bases from J, leaving 11 bases between. Per the germline V gene, CDR1 is MNHNS and CDR2 is SASEGT. The CDR3 extends over 15 amino acids.

Concerning this clonotype itself: A much larger clone differs by one base, so this may be a read error. This chain connects TRBV12-3 or TRBV12-4 to TRBJ1-1; D gene uncertain. V was shortened by 2 bases and J by 1 base, with 5 bases between the two germline ends. The CDR3 length is 13 residues. The DNA of the CDR3 is TGTGCCAGCAGTTTATCAGAGAACACTGAAGCTTTCTTT. Its protein is CASSLSENTEAFF.

This clonotype was counted a few times. The chain carries TRBV7-9 and TRBJ1-5; D is perhaps TRBD1 (6 bases). V was trimmed by 5 bases and J by 4 bases, leaving 12 bases between them. The CDR3 covers 14 residues. Looked up from germline, CDR1 is SEHNR and CDR2 is FQNEAQ (reference sequence). DNA of the CDR3: TGTGCCAGCAGCCCACAGGGTGGAAATCAGCCCCAGCATTTT. It translates to CASSPQGGNQPQHF.

The gene calls are TRBV11-1 and TRBJ2-6; perhaps TRBD1 as D (5 bases). The ends were cut back, 4 bases at V and 1 base at J, with 8 bases in the middle. Germline V gene data show CDR1 as SGHAT and CDR2 as FQDESV (reference sequence). The CDR3 spans 15 residues. This CDR3 is CASSSKGSGANVLTF. CDR3 DNA: TGTGCCAGCAGCTCCAAGGGGTCTGGGGCCAACGTCCTGACTTTC.

CDR3: CASSAQTGTNTGELFF. Written as DNA, the CDR3 is TGTGCCAGTAGTGCCCAGACAGGGACGAACACCGGGGAGCTGTTTTTT. The V call is TRBV19, the J call TRBJ2-2; 7 bases align to TRBD1. This CDR3 comprises 16 residues. Trimming cost V 5 bases and J 0 bases; bases outside gene matches: 6. The germline V gene encodes CDR1 LNHDA and CDR2 SQIVND (reference sequence).

This clonotype appeared many times. The rearrangement uses TRBV2 and TRBJ2-4, with a tentative D call TRBD1 (6 bases). From germline, CDR1 is SNHLY and CDR2 FYNNEI. Between the trimmed V and J ends, which lost 6 bases and 5 bases, there was a span of 11 bases. The CDR3 is made up of 13 amino acids. CDR3: CASRGQPQNIQYF. In DNA, the CDR3 is TGTGCCAGCAGAGGACAGCCCCAAAACATTCAGTACTTC.

CDR3 in amino acids: CASRGDGNTEAFF. CDR3 DNA: TGTGCCAGCAGGGGAGACGGGAACACTGAAGCTTTCTTT. The rearrangement uses TRBV3-1 and TRBJ1-1; D is uncertain. Deletions cut 6 bases from V and 1 base from J, with 9 bases between. CDR3 size: 13 residues. Germline lookup yields CDR1 LGHDT and CDR2 YNNKEL (reference sequence).

This clonotype was detected ten times or more. The chain has TRBV6-5 and TRBJ1-5; D call uncertain. The germline V gene has CDR1 MNHEY and CDR2 SVGAGI. The ends were cut back, 8 bases at V and 3 bases at J, with 5 bases in the middle. The CDR3 spans 11 residues. The CDR3 spells CASGNNQPQHF. CDR3 nucleotides: TGTGCCAGCGGGAACAATCAGCCCCAGCATTTT.

V gene TRBV27 combines with J gene TRBJ2-1; 9 bases fit TRBD1. V trimming: 3 bases; J trimming: 0 bases; junction bases outside the gene matches: 9. Germline assignment: CDR1 MNHEY and CDR2 SMNVEV (reference sequence). The length of the CDR3 is 18 residues. The CDR3 region is CASSFPRTGASSYNEQFF. The CDR3 DNA is TGTGCCAGCAGTTTTCCTAGGACAGGGGCGAGCTCCTACAATGAGCAGTTCTTC.

This clonotype was found a few times. This chain links TRBV18 with TRBJ2-7, with D hard to call. The CDR3 runs 13 residues. Germline assignment: CDR1 KGHSH and CDR2 LQKENI. Trimming stripped 5 bases from V and 3 bases from J, with 11 bases between. CDR3 region: CASSGPADYEQYF. CDR3 nucleotides: TGTGCCAGCTCAGGCCCAGCTGACTACGAGCAGTACTTC.

This clonotype was recorded once. The chain combines TRBV29-1 with TRBJ1-4; D gene uncertain. V was clipped by 7 bases and J by 3 bases, with 18 bases between them. CDR3 length equals 15 residues. The germline V gene has CDR1 SQVTM and CDR2 ANQGSEA. CDR3 region: CSDPRLKTSNEKLFF. CDR3 nucleotides: TGCAGCGACCCCCGCCTAAAGACGTCTAATGAAAAACTGTTTTTT.

This clonotype was detected ten times or more. The CDR3 DNA reads as TGTGCCAGCAGCTTATATACAGAGACCCAGTACTTC. Encoded protein: CASSLYTETQYF. J is TRBJ2-5 and V is TRBV7-9; D gene unclear. This CDR3 contains 12 residues. Germline V gene sequence: CDR1 SEHNR, CDR2 FQNEAQ (reference sequence). The V end was cut by 2 bases, the J end by 4 bases, with 5 bases between. Full variable domain (missing parts from reference TRBV7-9 and TRBJ2-5): DTGVSQNPRHKITKRGQNVTFRCDPISEHNRLYWYRQTLGQGPEFLTYFQNEAQLEKSRLLSDRFSAERPKGSFSTLEIQRTEQGDSAMYLCASSLYTETQYFGPGTRLLVL.

In its sample, this clonotype was seen many times. V and J are TRBV12-3 or TRBV12-4 and TRBJ2-2, with D maybe TRBD1 (5 bases). Trimming took 4 bases from V and 4 from J, leaving 13 bases between them. The CDR3 runs 15 residues. CDR3 DNA sequence: TGTGCCAGCAGTTCTCAGAGCAGGGTCACCGGGGAGCTGTTTTTT. This encodes CASSSQSRVTGELFF.

This clonotype came up a few times. This chain joins TRBV11-3 and TRBJ2-1, with a tentative D call TRBD1 (5 bases). Between the trimmed V and J ends, which lost 5 bases and 9 bases, there was a span of 17 bases. The germline CDR1 and CDR2 sequences are SGHNT and YENEEA. This CDR3 comprises 14 residues. The CDR3 sequence is CASSPLAGLGEQFF. CDR3 in DNA: TGTGCCAGCAGCCCTCTTGCAGGGTTGGGTGAGCAGTTCTTC.

The chain joins TRBV5-6 to TRBJ1-4; a possible D gene is TRBD1 (5 bases). The CDR3 loop spans 17 amino acids. CDR1 and CDR2 (germline): SGHDT, YYEEEE. Trimming shortened V by 0 bases and J by 0 bases, and 12 bases separated the two germline ends. DNA of the CDR3: TGTGCCAGCAGCTTGGGACAGCCTATTGCAACTAATGAAAAACTGTTTTTT. It yields the protein CASSLGQPIATNEKLFF.

This clonotype was observed many times. The J gene is TRBJ2-5, the V gene TRBV12-5, with 8 bases that match TRBD1. The V and J ends lost 4 bases and 3 bases, in that order; junction bases with no gene match: 10. The CDR3 runs to 16 residues. In germline, CDR1 is LGHNT, CDR2 FRNRAP. CDR3 amino acids: CASGSGDRGVEETQYF. CDR3 DNA: TGTGCTAGTGGTTCGGGCGACAGGGGAGTTGAAGAGACCCAGTACTTC.